This T cell receptor (beta chain) was observed in a study of T cells in localized non-small cell lung cancer (dated by TCRdb to 2018 to 2021). Some background on the complete study: Comparing tumors with uninvolved tumor-adjacent lungs, the study looked at the T cell repertoires of roughly 250 patients with early-stage NSCLC. All 220 or so NSCLC patients in the cohort were treatment-naive and had localized lung tumors that were resected. NSCLC patients had a mean age of roughly 66 years, and 129 were male and over 85 female.

At diagnosis, tumor, uninvolved tumor-adjacent lung and peripheral blood were collected and then preserved as a mix of FFPE and fresh-frozen material. For TCR repertoire profiling, the blood samples were analyzed as peripheral blood mononuclear cells. The full study reports these points: Longer overall survival was associated with higher blood T cell density, whereas shorter survival was associated with higher adjacent-lung clonality. Uninvolved tumor-adjacent lung showed the highest T cell clonality, higher than tumor, which suggests more focused antigenic responses in the uninvolved tumor-adjacent lung. Multi-region tumor sequencing was not performed, so intratumor heterogeneity could not be excluded. A median of approximately 55 of the top 100 tumor clones were detected in paired uninvolved adjacent lung, and around 30 of these tumor clones were also found among the top 100 clones of the paired uninvolved adjacent lung. Since the design was exploratory, TCR variables were selected using unadjusted p-values with no false-discovery rate correction.

To note about this clone: Its recognized antigen is unknown. No base qualities exist here, and no much larger clone lies one base off it.

From the cysteine through the phenylalanine, the CDR3 covers 15 amino acids. Only the CDR3 region is kept as DNA, spanning 45 bases read in frame from base 1. V loses 5 bases, J loses 3 bases, and the germline ends lie 15 bases apart. Reading the germline V gene (reference sequence) gives CDR1 SEHNR and CDR2 FQNEAQ. The immunoSEQ Assay was used to sequence TCR beta CDR3 regions from DNA. The published analysis was carried out like this. T cell density was computed as TCR beta template counts normalized to usable DNA estimated by amplifying housekeeping genes. The preseqR package was used to estimate richness by extrapolating to 400,000 templates for PBMC samples and to 120,000 templates for tissue samples. Clonality was defined by subtracting Pielou's evenness from one. Tissue-enriched TCRs were identified by differential abundance testing using productive amino-acid clonotypes, minimum total count 5 and alpha 0.1. The Jaccard Index and the Morisita Overlap Index were used to measure repertoire overlap between compartments. TCR beta CDR3s were clustered by GLIPH together with public tetramer-defined viral CDR3s, and at least three viral sequences plus V-gene enrichment were required for viral motifs. TCRdb mirrors the immuneACCESS table, restricted to in-frame sequences. Some clones are absent from its copies; in checked studies, under half trace to an unresolved V gene, and the reason for the others is unknown. The V and J calls and clone size are taken from that table; D and trimming were inferred from the DNA. The sample records under 55,000 clones, roughly nine tenths of which are singletons. Roughly a tenth of the sample lies in the top ten.

In this chain, TRBV7-9 is recombined with TRBJ2-3; the D gene is perhaps TRBD1 or TRBD2, as each covers 5 bases. The sample was PBMCs, taken before any cancer treatment. The source is a woman aged 35-75 years with stage II lung adenocarcinoma. DNA sequence: TGTGCCAGCAGCCTCGGGACCCCCTGGACAGATACGCAGTATTTT. Its translation is CASSLGTPWTDTQYF.